The 2 T cell receptor beta chains in this list originate from one sample, sequenced in a study of T cells in tuberculosis. Time point defined: new active TB diagnosis, blood taken before or within 7 days of starting treatment. Sequencing used immunoSEQ multiplex PCR; TCRdb keeps in-frame clones, though not all of them. In the table there are some 31,000 clones, about 82% of which are singletons. Specimen: PBMCs, collected at tuberculosis diagnosis. These receptors came from an adult with tuberculosis.

This clone occurred once. V gene TRBV6-5 combines with J gene TRBJ1-2; TRBD1 is a possible D gene (6 bases). The CDR3 length is 15 residues. Trimming shortened V by 6 bases and J by 5 bases, and 19 bases separated the two germline ends. CDR1 and CDR2 from the germline V gene are MNHEY and SVGAGI. DNA of the CDR3: TGTGCCAGCAGCCACGAGTGGGGGCCCGAATATGGCTACACCTTC. Encoded protein: CASSHEWGPEYGYTF.

This sequence joins TRBV9 and TRBJ1-1, with a tentative D call TRBD1 (6 bases). Germline-derived CDR1 and CDR2 are SGDLS and YYNGEE. The CDR3 sequence is 15 residues long. Trimming pared 0 bases from V and 4 bases from J, leaving 13 bases between. In nucleotides, the CDR3 is TGTGCCAGCAGCGTAGGCGGCTTGGGGGCCACTGAAGCTTTCTTT. This sequence encodes CASSVGGLGATEAFF.